One sample yielded the 27 T cell receptor beta chains listed below, sequenced in a study of T cell repertoires in ileal Crohn's disease. Sequencing used immunoSEQ multiplex PCR; TCRdb keeps in-frame clones, though not all of them. Of around 5,000 clones listed, around 84% are singletons. Sample: ileal tissue. The receptors were gathered from an adult with Crohn's disease.

This chain connects TRBV2 to TRBJ2-3; 9 bases are shared with TRBD1. V shed 6 bases, J shed 6 bases, and the junction held 7 bases outside the gene matches. The germline V gene encodes CDR1 SNHLY and CDR2 FYNNEI. This CDR3 spans 14 amino acids. The CDR3 DNA follows: TGTGCCAGCAGCTCGGGACAGGGCTCTGATACGCAGTATTTT. Translation gives CASSSGQGSDTQYF.

The chain employs TRBV7-9 and TRBJ1-2; TRBD1 matches at 7 bases. From germline, CDR1 is SEHNR and CDR2 FQNEAQ (reference sequence). V shed 0 bases and J 2 bases; nucleotides not matched to a gene: 6. The CDR3 extends over 16 amino acids. This CDR3 reads CASSLAVWDRNYGYTF. The CDR3 DNA follows: TGTGCCAGCAGCTTAGCCGTTTGGGACAGAAACTATGGCTACACCTTC.

This chain links TRBV4-3 with TRBJ2-6, with a tentative D call TRBD2 (5 bases). CDR3 length equals 19 residues. CDR1 is LGHNA, CDR2 YSLEER, per germline. V shed 1 base and J shed 1 base, with 17 bases lying between them. CDR3 DNA sequence: TGCGCCAGCAGCCAAGGGGTTACACGAGGGCTATCTGGGGCCAACGTCCTGACTTTC. It codes for CASSQGVTRGLSGANVLTF.

The chain carries TRBV28 and TRBJ1-5; 9 nucleotides line up with TRBD1. The CDR3 has 16 amino acids. Germline CDR1 and CDR2: MDHEN and SYDVKM. V shed 3 bases, J shed 2 bases, and the junction held 5 bases outside the gene matches. This CDR3 is CASSLRQGGRNQPQHF. The CDR3 nucleotides are TGTGCCAGCAGTTTGCGACAGGGGGGTCGCAATCAGCCCCAGCATTTT.

The chain combines TRBV5-6 with TRBJ2-7; D perhaps matches TRBD2 (6 bases). The germline CDR1 and CDR2 sequences are SGHDT and YYEEEE. V lost 1 base, J lost 2 bases, and 10 bases lay in between. The CDR3 spans 14 residues. The CDR3 nucleotides are TGTGCCAGCAGCTTGCTGGCGGGAACCTACGAGCAGTACTTC. This gives the protein CASSLLAGTYEQYF.

The V call is TRBV11-2, the J call TRBJ2-7, with D hard to call. The germline V gene has CDR1 SGHAT and CDR2 FQNNGV. V was pared by 5 bases and J by 7 bases, with 15 bases between. The CDR3 sequence is 13 residues long. The CDR3 nucleotides are TGTGCCAGCAGCCCGAGGAACCCGTCGGAGCAGTACTTC. This translates into CASSPRNPSEQYF.

The chain combines TRBV5-1 with TRBJ1-1; D gene unclear. The CDR3 totals 14 residues. The V and J ends lost 3 bases and 3 bases respectively, with 12 bases between them. In germline, CDR1 is SGHRS, CDR2 YFSETQ. The CDR3 reads CASSYEGPHTEAFF. CDR3 bases: TGCGCCAGCAGCTACGAGGGTCCCCACACTGAAGCTTTCTTT.

This clone was seen only a few times. V and J are TRBV6-1 and TRBJ2-3, with 7 bases identical to TRBD2. The J segment lost 2 bases and the V segment lost 4 bases, leaving 9 bases of the junction unmatched. Germline CDR1 is MNHNS and CDR2 is SASEGT. CDR3 length: 16 amino acids. The CDR3 loop reads CASSGVLRGNTDTQYF. The CDR3 DNA is TGTGCCAGCAGTGGAGTGTTGCGGGGGAACACAGATACGCAGTATTTT.

V and J are TRBV7-2 and TRBJ2-7, with 7 bases identical to TRBD1. The germline gives CDR1 SGHTA, CDR2 FQGNSA. V lost 5 bases and J lost 0; bases outside the gene matches: 7. The CDR3 is made up of 15 amino acids. The CDR3 protein is CASSITGAYSYEQYF. The DNA of the CDR3 is TGTGCCAGCAGCATAACAGGGGCTTACTCCTACGAGCAGTACTTC.

This clone appeared a single time. The chain combines TRBV6-1 with TRBJ1-4, with 8 positions matching TRBD1. CDR1 MNHNS and CDR2 SASEGT come from the germline V gene. The CDR3 is 14 amino acids. V gave up 3 bases and J gave up 7 bases; unmatched junction bases: 4. Here the CDR3 reads CASSDGQGVEKLFF. The CDR3 bases are TGTGCCAGCAGTGATGGACAGGGCGTTGAAAAACTGTTTTTT.

V usage is TRBV4-3 and J usage is TRBJ1-5; possible D gene TRBD1, 6 bases. This CDR3 contains 18 residues. Trimming shortened V by 1 base and J by 4 bases, and 20 bases separated the two germline ends. Germline CDR1 is LGHNA and CDR2 is YSLEER. CDR3 sequence reads: CASSQVWRAGVGNQPQHF. The CDR3 bases are TGCGCCAGCAGCCAAGTCTGGCGGGCAGGGGTCGGGAATCAGCCCCAGCATTTT.

V is TRBV19 and J is TRBJ1-6, with TRBD1 identical over 7 bases. This CDR3 is 15 amino acids long. V gave up 5 bases and J gave up 8 bases; unmatched junction bases: 9. Germline V gene data show CDR1 as LNHDA and CDR2 as SQIVND (reference sequence). The CDR3 DNA is TGTGCCAGTAGTCCGACCACAGGGGTTGATTCACCCCTCCACTTT. Residues: CASSPTTGVDSPLHF.

The rearrangement uses TRBV6-5 and TRBJ2-2; TRBD1 agrees at 9 bases. The CDR3 has 15 amino acids. The germline V gene encodes CDR1 MNHEY and CDR2 SVGAGI. The trim removed 5 bases at V and 5 bases at J, leaving 6 bases unmatched. CDR3 sequence: CASSRTGVLTGELFF. The CDR3 region has the DNA TGTGCCAGCAGTCGGACAGGGGTCCTGACCGGGGAGCTGTTTTTT.

V is TRBV18 and J is TRBJ2-7; TRBD1 matches 7 bases. The V gene's germline CDR1 is KGHSH and CDR2 LQKENI. Trimming cost V 2 bases and J 5 bases; bases outside gene matches: 6. This CDR3 comprises 14 residues. CDR3 sequence (DNA): TGTGCCAGCTCACCATCGACAGGGACGGACGAGCAGTACTTC. Translated, it gives CASSPSTGTDEQYF.

This rearrangement joins TRBV7-2 to TRBJ1-5; TRBD1 is a possible D gene (6 bases). Germline V CDR1 and CDR2: SGHTA, FQGNSA. The V end lost 4 bases, the J end lost 2 bases, and 12 bases lay between the germline ends. The CDR3 is 15 residues long. The CDR3 DNA reads TGTGCCAGCAGCTGGGTGGCAGGGGGCAATCAGCCCCAGCATTTT. Its translation is CASSWVAGGNQPQHF.

The gene calls are TRBV28 and TRBJ1-5; the match to TRBD1 covers 10 bases. The V segment lost 6 bases and the J segment 4 bases; nucleotides outside the gene matches: 3. The CDR3 length is 14 residues. Germline values: CDR1 MDHEN, CDR2 SYDVKM. The CDR3, as DNA: TGTGCCAGCAGCCCGGGACAGGGGAATCAGCCCCAGCATTTT. Encoded protein: CASSPGQGNQPQHF.

V is TRBV30 and J is TRBJ1-6; 7 bases agree with TRBD1. This CDR3 is built from 12 residues. The V gene end was trimmed by 2 bases and the J gene end by 13 bases; junction bases not matched to a gene: 5. Germline CDR1 GTSNPN, CDR2 SVGIG (reference sequence). DNA of the CDR3: TGTGCCTGGAGTAGGGACAGCGTCCCCCTCCACTTT. This gives the protein CAWSRDSVPLHF.

J is TRBJ2-4 and V is TRBV2; TRBD1 is a possible D gene (6 bases). Germline V gene lookup returns CDR1 SNHLY and CDR2 FYNNEI. Trimming stripped 3 bases from V and 6 bases from J, with 12 bases between. CDR3 length: 14 residues. The chain's CDR3 is CASSDTGQGNIQYF. CDR3 DNA sequence: TGTGCCAGCAGTGACACAGGGCAGGGAAACATTCAGTACTTC.

A note on this clone: Other DNA sequences in the sample encode the same CDR3. The chain has TRBV6-5 and TRBJ2-1, with TRBD1 matching over 8 bases. The CDR3 consists of 14 residues. V was clipped by 6 bases and J by 3 bases; unmatched bases: 4. CDR1 MNHEY and CDR2 SVGAGI come from the germline V gene. CDR3 in amino acids: CASRRTGSYNEQFF. CDR3 in DNA: TGTGCCAGCAGGCGGACAGGGAGCTACAATGAGCAGTTCTTC.

The chain has TRBV5-1 and TRBJ1-1, with a weak D call TRBD1 (5 bases). V shed 8 bases and J shed 1 base, with 9 bases lying between them. The CDR3 is 12 amino acids. Germline V lookup: CDR1 SGHRS, CDR2 YFSETQ. The CDR3 sequence is CASRGGNTEAFF. The CDR3 DNA is TGCGCCAGTAGGGGTGGGAACACTGAAGCTTTCTTT.

V gene TRBV7-8 combines with J gene TRBJ1-2; 8 bases are a match to TRBD1. The CDR3 contains 15 residues. Unmatched junction bases numbered 6, after V lost 5 bases and J lost 1 base. CDR1 and CDR2 (germline): SGHVS, FQNEAQ. CDR3 amino acids: CASSPGGPYNYGYTF. The CDR3 DNA reads TGTGCCAGCAGCCCAGGGGGCCCATATAACTATGGCTACACCTTC. Full variable domain (remainder filled in from reference TRBV7-8 and TRBJ1-2): GAGVSQSPRYKVAKRGQDVALRCDPISGHVSLFWYQQALGQGPEFLTYFQNEAQLDKSGLPSDRFFAERPEGSVSTLKIQRTQQEDSAVYLCASSPGGPYNYGYTFGSGTRLTVV.

This sequence joins TRBV4-3 and TRBJ1-2; perhaps TRBD1 as D (5 bases). V was pared by 4 bases and J by 3 bases, with 9 bases between. This CDR3 is built from 13 residues. Germline V CDR1 and CDR2: LGHNA, YSLEER. CDR3: CASSREGYYGYTF. CDR3 bases: TGCGCCAGCAGCCGGGAGGGGTACTATGGCTACACCTTC.

The rearrangement links TRBV13 to TRBJ2-2, with D perhaps assigned TRBD1 or TRBD2 (5 bases each). V was clipped by 4 bases and J by 1 base, with 13 bases between them. There are 16 residues in the CDR3. Germline V CDR1 and CDR2: PRHDT, FYEKMQ (reference sequence). CDR3 in DNA: TGTGCCAGCAGCTCAGGGTGGCGGGTGAACACCGGGGAGCTGTTTTTT. Translating it yields CASSSGWRVNTGELFF.

The rearrangement uses TRBV14 and TRBJ2-3; 9 bases map to TRBD1. Germline lookup yields CDR1 SGHDN and CDR2 FVKESK. The CDR3 totals 18 residues. V shed 0 bases and J 3 bases; nucleotides not matched to a gene: 10. CDR3 sequence: CASSQDPWGTGITDTQYF. The DNA of the CDR3 is TGTGCCAGCAGCCAAGATCCGTGGGGGACAGGGATAACAGATACGCAGTATTTT.

The gene calls are TRBV7-9 and TRBJ1-2, with 9 bases identical to TRBD1. Trimming removed 5 bases from V and 4 bases from J; junction bases left unmatched: 8. The CDR3 covers 15 residues. Germline V gene sequence: CDR1 SEHNR, CDR2 FQNEAQ (reference sequence). For the CDR3, the DNA is TGTGCCAGCAGCGAAAGGACAGGGGAGAGCTATGGCTACACCTTC. This encodes CASSERTGESYGYTF. Based on the CDR3 plus reference TRBV7-9 and TRBJ1-2, the full variable domain is DTGVSQNPRHKITKRGQNVTFRCDPISEHNRLYWYRQTLGQGPEFLTYFQNEAQLEKSRLLSDRFSAERPKGSFSTLEIQRTEQGDSAMYLCASSERTGESYGYTFGSGTRLTVV.

The sample holds a few counts of this clone. The chain carries TRBV5-1 and TRBJ2-1; 13 nucleotides agree with TRBD2. Germline CDR1 reads SGHRS; CDR2 reads YFSETQ. CDR3 length: 17 amino acids. V was clipped by 0 bases and J by 7 bases; unmatched bases: 7. The CDR3 loop reads CASSLGPLAGGRNEQFF. CDR3 sequence (DNA): TGCGCCAGCAGCTTGGGCCCACTAGCGGGGGGGCGTAATGAGCAGTTCTTC.

The J gene is TRBJ2-1, the V gene TRBV4-1, with 8 bases fitting TRBD2. Looked up from germline, CDR1 is MGHRA and CDR2 is YSYEKL. The CDR3 contains 15 residues. The ends lost 6 bases at V and 4 bases at J; junction bases unmatched: 8. The CDR3 nucleotides read TGCGCCAGCAGTCCCGTGGGCGGGGGGTACAATGAGCAGTTCTTC. It specifies CASSPVGGGYNEQFF.